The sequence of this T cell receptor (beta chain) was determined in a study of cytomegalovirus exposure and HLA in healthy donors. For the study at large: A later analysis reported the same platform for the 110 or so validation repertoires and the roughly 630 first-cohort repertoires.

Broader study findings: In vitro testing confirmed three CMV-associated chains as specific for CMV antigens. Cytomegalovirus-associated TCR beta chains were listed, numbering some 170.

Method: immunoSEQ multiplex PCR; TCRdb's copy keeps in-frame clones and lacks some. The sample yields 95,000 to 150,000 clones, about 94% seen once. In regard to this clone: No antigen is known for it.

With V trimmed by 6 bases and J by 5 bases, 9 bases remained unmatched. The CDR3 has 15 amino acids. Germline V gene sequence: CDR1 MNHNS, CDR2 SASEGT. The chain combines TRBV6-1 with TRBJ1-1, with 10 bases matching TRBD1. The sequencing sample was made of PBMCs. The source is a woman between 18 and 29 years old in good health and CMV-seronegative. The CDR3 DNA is TGTGCCAGCAGGGGGTACGGACAGGGGGGTACTGAAGCTTTCTTT. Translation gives CASRGYGQGGTEAFF.